This T cell receptor beta chain originates from a study of cytomegalovirus exposure and HLA in healthy donors. Amplification used 60 Vbeta primers and 13 Jbeta primers. Only in-frame clones appear in the TCRdb table, and some are missing; sequencing was by immunoSEQ multiplex PCR. In total, the table holds 85,000 to 110,000 clones. Sequenced input: PBMCs. The clonotype comes from a middle-aged man in good health and CMV-seronegative.

The CDR3 DNA sequence: TGTGCCAGCAGCTTGGGAGGGAACAAAGAGACCCAGTACTTC. This sequence encodes CASSLGGNKETQYF. The gene calls are TRBV5-4 and TRBJ2-5, with D possibly being TRBD2 (5 bases). CDR3 size: 14 residues. V lost 0 bases and J lost 3, with 9 bases in between. Germline V CDR1 and CDR2: SGHNT, YYREEE (reference sequence).